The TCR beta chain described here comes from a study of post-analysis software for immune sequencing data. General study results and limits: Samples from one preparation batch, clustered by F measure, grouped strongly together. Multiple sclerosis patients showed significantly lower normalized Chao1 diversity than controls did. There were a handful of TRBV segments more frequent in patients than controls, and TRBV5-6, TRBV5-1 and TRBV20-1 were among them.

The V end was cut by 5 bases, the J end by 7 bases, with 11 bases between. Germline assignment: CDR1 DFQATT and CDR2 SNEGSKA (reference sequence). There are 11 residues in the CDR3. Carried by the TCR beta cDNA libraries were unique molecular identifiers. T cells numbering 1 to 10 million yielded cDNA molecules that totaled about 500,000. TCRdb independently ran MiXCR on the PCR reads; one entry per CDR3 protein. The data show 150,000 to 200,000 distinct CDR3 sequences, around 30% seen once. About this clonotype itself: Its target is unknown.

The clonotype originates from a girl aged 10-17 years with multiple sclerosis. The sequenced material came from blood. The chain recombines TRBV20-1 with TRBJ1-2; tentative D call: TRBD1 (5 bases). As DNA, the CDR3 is TGCAGTGCTCCGACAGCAGGTGGCTACACCTTC. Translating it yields CSAPTAGGYTF.